This is a list of T cell receptor beta chains from one sample in a study of blood T cell repertoires in COVID-19. The table came from immunoSEQ multiplex PCR; TCRdb's copy has only in-frame clones and leaves some out. The sample contains about 440,000 clones, about 89% of which appear only once. Specimen: peripheral blood. These receptors originate from a woman between 25 and 40 years old with acute or convalescent COVID-19. CDR3s include the opening cysteine and the closing phenylalanine or tryptophan. D genes are given only for firm matches. Part of the rows lack a size; the others show once, few, many or a class for expanded clones.

clone_size,d_call,j_call,v_call,cdr3_aa,cdr3_nt
.,.,TRBJ1-1,TRBV6-1,CASISREGYTEAFF,TGTGCCAGCATCTCCAGGGAGGGGTACACTGAAGCTTTCTTT
.,.,TRBJ1-1,TRBV7-3,CASSLILLDLNTEAFF,TGTGCCAGCAGCTTAATTTTACTAGACCTGAACACTGAAGCTTTCTTT
.,.,TRBJ1-5,TRBV12-3/TRBV12-4,CASNRDLRQPQHF,TGTGCCAGCAACCGGGACTTGCGTCAGCCCCAGCATTTT
.,TRBD2,TRBJ2-7,TRBV3-1/TRBV3-2,CASSRNSGLVQQYF,TGTGCCAGCAGTCGTAACTCGGGACTAGTTCAGCAGTACTTC
.,TRBD1,TRBJ2-7,TRBV2,CASSGGQGSYEQYF,TGTGCCAGCAGTGGGGGACAGGGATCTTACGAGCAGTACTTC
.,.,TRBJ1-6,TRBV2,CASSGRVYNSPLHF,TGTGCCAGCAGTGGCAGGGTCTATAATTCACCCCTCCACTTT
.,TRBD1,TRBJ2-1,TRBV5-6,CASSSWRVRTGPLDEQFF,TGTGCCAGCAGCTCCTGGAGGGTCCGGACAGGGCCATTGGATGAGCAGTTCTTC
.,TRBD2,TRBJ2-1,TRBV3-1/TRBV3-2,CASSQVAGGGGLWFF,TGTGCCAGCAGCCAAGTTGCGGGCGGGGGGGGCTTATGGTTCTTC
once,.,TRBJ2-2,TRBV3-1/TRBV3-2,CASRQSGELFF,TGTGCCAGCAGACAGTCTGGGGAGCTGTTTTTT
.,.,TRBJ2-3,TRBV18,CASSLYSRTNTDTQYF,TGTGCCAGCTCACTGTACTCCAGGACAAACACAGATACGCAGTATTTT
.,.,TRBJ2-2,TRBV27,CASSLRGGNTGELFF,TGTGCCAGCAGTTTGAGAGGGGGTAACACCGGGGAGCTGTTTTTT